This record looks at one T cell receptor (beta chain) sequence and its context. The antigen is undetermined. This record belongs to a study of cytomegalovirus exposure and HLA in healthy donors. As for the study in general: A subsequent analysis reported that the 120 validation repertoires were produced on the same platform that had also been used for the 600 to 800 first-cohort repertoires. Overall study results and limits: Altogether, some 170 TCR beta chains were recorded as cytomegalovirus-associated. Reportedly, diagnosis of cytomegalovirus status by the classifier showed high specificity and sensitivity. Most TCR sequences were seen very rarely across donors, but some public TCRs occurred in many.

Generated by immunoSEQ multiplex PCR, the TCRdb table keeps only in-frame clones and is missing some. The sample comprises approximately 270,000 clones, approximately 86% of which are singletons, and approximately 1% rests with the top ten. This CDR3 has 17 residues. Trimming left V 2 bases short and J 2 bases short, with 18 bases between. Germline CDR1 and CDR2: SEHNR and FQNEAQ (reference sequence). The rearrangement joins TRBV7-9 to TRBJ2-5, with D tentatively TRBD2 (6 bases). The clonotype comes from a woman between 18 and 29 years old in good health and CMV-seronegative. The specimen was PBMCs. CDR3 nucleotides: TGTGCCAGCAGCTTAAAACGTCTGGCAGGGACTCAAGAGACCCAGTACTTC. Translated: CASSLKRLAGTQETQYF.